What follows are 29 T cell receptor beta chains derived from one specimen sequenced in a study of T cell changes during pregnancy in multiple sclerosis (dated by TCRdb to about 2019). Libraries were constructed by the immunoSEQ multiplex PCR assay. TCRdb mirrors the immuneACCESS table, restricted to in-frame sequences. Some clones are absent from its copies; in checked studies, under half trace to an unresolved V gene, and the reason for the others is unknown. The sample table holds 40,000 or so clones, of which about 93% were seen once. The ten most abundant clones make up 0.37% of the sample. The sample was CD4+ T cells from peripheral blood mononuclear cells, taken after pregnancy. The receptors were sampled from a female donor in good health, enrolled as a control in a pregnancy study.

V usage is TRBV29-1 and J usage is TRBJ2-2; 8 nucleotides line up with TRBD1. From germline, CDR1 is SQVTM and CDR2 ANQGSEA. V shed 5 bases and J 2 bases; nucleotides not matched to a gene: 4. This CDR3 is 14 amino acids long. This CDR3 reads CSVPGGLNTGELFF. The CDR3 nucleotides are TGCAGCGTTCCAGGGGGCCTAAACACCGGGGAGCTGTTTTTT.

The chain employs TRBV7-8 and TRBJ2-1; D may be TRBD2 (5 bases). The V and J ends lost 1 base and 8 bases respectively, with 12 bases between them. CDR3 length: 14 residues. Germline lookup yields CDR1 SGHVS and CDR2 FQNEAQ. CDR3 residues: CASSLGTGAYEQFF. The CDR3 DNA sequence: TGTGCCAGCAGCTTAGGGACTGGCGCGTATGAGCAGTTCTTC.

The CDR3 nucleotides are TGTGCCAGCAGCGTAGCTGGAGGGACGGGTGGAAACACCATATATTTT. Amino acids: CASSVAGGTGGNTIYF. This chain links TRBV9 with TRBJ1-3, with D possibly being TRBD1 (5 bases). Trimming pared 0 bases from V and 3 bases from J, leaving 13 bases between. Germline CDR1 reads SGDLS; CDR2 reads YYNGEE. This CDR3 has 16 amino acids.

This clone came up once. The chain joins TRBV5-5 to TRBJ1-2, with TRBD1 matching over 9 bases. V shed 2 bases and J 2 bases; nucleotides not matched to a gene: 13. This CDR3 has 18 amino acids. Germline V CDR1 and CDR2: SGHKS, YYEKEE (reference sequence). The CDR3 nucleotides read TGTGCCAGCAGCTTAATACCGGGACAGGGACATACCAACTATGGCTACACCTTC. Protein product: CASSLIPGQGHTNYGYTF.

This chain joins TRBV7-2 and TRBJ2-1; 9 bases fit TRBD2. J lost 7 bases, V lost 5 bases, and 12 bases had no gene match. The CDR3 extends over 16 amino acids. Germline assignment: CDR1 SGHTA and CDR2 FQGNSA. CDR3 DNA sequence: TGTGCCAGCAGCCCGTGGTTGCGGGGGGGCGGGAATGAGCAGTTCTTC. This codes for CASSPWLRGGGNEQFF.

The rearrangement uses TRBV10-3 and TRBJ2-5; 9 bases align to TRBD1. Losses at the gene ends were 6 bases for V and 5 bases for J; bases not matched to a gene: 7. The germline CDR1 and CDR2 sequences are ENHRY and SYGVKD. The CDR3 sequence is 14 residues long. CDR3 in amino acids: CAISPQGAGETQYF. The CDR3 nucleotides read TGTGCCATCAGCCCACAGGGGGCAGGTGAGACCCAGTACTTC.

The count of this clone is one. Other DNA sequences within the sample encode an identical CDR3. The chain couples TRBV5-1 to TRBJ2-3; 8 nucleotides agree with TRBD2. CDR1 and CDR2 (germline): SGHRS, YFSETQ. The CDR3 runs 16 residues. V was clipped by 0 bases and J by 0 bases; unmatched bases: 3. CDR3 amino acids: CASSLGASGSTDTQYF. CDR3 bases: TGCGCCAGCAGCTTGGGGGCTAGCGGGAGCACAGATACGCAGTATTTT. Full variable domain (outside the CDR3, taken from reference TRBV5-1 and TRBJ2-3): KAGVTQTPRYLIKTRGQQVTLSCSPISGHRSVSWYQQTPGQGLQFLFEYFSETQRNKGNFPGRFSGRQFSNSRSEMNVSTLELGDSALYLCASSLGASGSTDTQYFGPGTRLTVL.

The genes are TRBV5-6 and TRBJ2-5, with TRBD2 matching 8 bases. Looked up from germline, CDR1 is SGHDT and CDR2 is YYEEEE. The length of the CDR3 is 17 residues. With V trimmed by 5 bases and J by 1 base, 13 bases remained unmatched. CDR3 loop: CASRTRERERFQETQYF. CDR3 sequence (DNA): TGTGCCAGCAGGACTCGGGAGCGGGAGAGGTTCCAAGAGACCCAGTACTTC.

This clone was seen a few times. This chain joins TRBV11-3 and TRBJ2-7, with 15 bases matching TRBD2. CDR1 is SGHNT, CDR2 YENEEA, per germline. With V trimmed by 5 bases and J by 4 bases, 9 bases remained unmatched. CDR3 length: 17 residues. DNA for the CDR3: TGTGCCAGCAGCCCACCTCGGACTAGCGGGAGGGGGTACGAGCAGTACTTC. It encodes CASSPPRTSGRGYEQYF.

The chain has TRBV6-5 and TRBJ2-2; no firm D call. Trimming pared 4 bases from V and 2 bases from J, leaving 5 bases between. This CDR3 spans 13 amino acids. Germline-derived CDR1 and CDR2 are MNHEY and SVGAGI. Here the CDR3 DNA reads TGTGCCAGCAGTTCCCTCAACACCGGGGAGCTGTTTTTT. Translating gives CASSSLNTGELFF.

On this clone itself: This CDR3 is also generated by other DNA sequences in the sample. The chain has TRBV7-6 and TRBJ2-7; 8 nucleotides match TRBD1. This CDR3 has 15 amino acids. From germline, CDR1 is SGHVS and CDR2 FNYEAQ. Trimming cost V 0 bases and J 2 bases; bases outside gene matches: 3. CDR3 DNA sequence: TGTGCCAGCAGCTTAGCTCCGGGACAGGCCTACGAGCAGTACTTC. Protein sequence: CASSLAPGQAYEQYF. The full variable domain, its missing parts supplied by reference TRBV7-6 and TRBJ2-7, is GAGVSQSPRYKVTKRGQDVALRCDPISGHVSLYWYRQALGQGPEFLTYFNYEAQQDKSGLPNDRFSAERPEGSISTLTIQRTEQRDSAMYRCASSLAPGQAYEQYFGPGTRLTVT.

This clone appeared once. The rearrangement links TRBV27 to TRBJ2-1; 11 positions agree with TRBD2. Looked up from germline, CDR1 is MNHEY and CDR2 is SMNVEV (reference sequence). The CDR3 has 16 amino acids. The trim removed 6 bases at V and 3 bases at J, leaving 7 bases unmatched. CDR3 nucleotides: TGTGCCAGCAGGCAGTTAGCGGGGGGGTACTACAATGAGCAGTTCTTC. It translates to CASRQLAGGYYNEQFF.

The J gene is TRBJ2-2, the V gene TRBV2, with no clear D. The CDR3 sequence is 13 residues long. Germline CDR1 and CDR2: SNHLY and FYNNEI. V was clipped by 1 base and J by 5 bases, with 5 bases between them. The CDR3: CASSEGPTGELFF. The CDR3 DNA sequence: TGTGCCAGCAGTGAAGGTCCTACCGGGGAGCTGTTTTTT.

The V call is TRBV10-3, the J call TRBJ1-1; 7 bases agree with TRBD1. Germline loops: CDR1 ENHRY, CDR2 SYGVKD. Trimming at V came to 0 bases and at J to 0 bases, leaving 13 bases not matched to a gene. The CDR3 totals 19 residues. CDR3 protein: CAISESWSLGQAVNTEAFF. CDR3 nucleotide sequence: TGTGCCATCAGTGAGTCATGGAGCTTAGGACAGGCTGTGAACACTGAAGCTTTCTTT.

This clone was counted only a few times. This chain uses TRBV19 with TRBJ1-5; possibly TRBD1 for D (5 bases). The germline V and J ends were trimmed by 4 bases and 2 bases, with 6 bases remaining between them. This CDR3 contains 13 residues. The V gene's germline CDR1 is LNHDA and CDR2 SQIVND (reference sequence). CDR3 region: CASSRGGNQPQHF. CDR3 sequence (DNA): TGTGCCAGTAGTAGGGGGGGCAATCAGCCCCAGCATTTT.

The chain joins TRBV28 to TRBJ2-7, with 8 bases fitting TRBD1. The CDR3 contains 14 residues. Trimming at V came to 5 bases and at J to 4 bases, leaving 7 bases not matched to a gene. Per germline, CDR1 MDHEN and CDR2 SYDVKM. CDR3 DNA sequence: TGTGCCAGCAGTACTCGGACAGGGTCTTACGAGCAGTACTTC. This encodes CASSTRTGSYEQYF.

This chain links TRBV10-3 with TRBJ2-1, with D possibly matching TRBD2 (5 bases). V was cut by 0 bases and J by 7 bases, with 7 bases left in between. The CDR3 is made up of 13 amino acids. Looked up from germline, CDR1 is ENHRY and CDR2 is SYGVKD. For the CDR3, the DNA is TGTGCCATCAGTGAGTCAAGGGAGAATGAGCAGTTCTTC. It specifies CAISESRENEQFF.

The chain combines TRBV25-1 with TRBJ2-7; 8 bases match TRBD2. This CDR3 spans 14 amino acids. CDR1 is MGHDK, CDR2 SYGVNS, per germline. V dropped 6 bases and J dropped 4; count of bases not matched to a gene: 8. The CDR3 DNA follows: TGTGCCAGCAGGGGAAGCGGGAGTGGTTACGAGCAGTACTTC. Its translation: CASRGSGSGYEQYF.

This chain uses TRBV18 with TRBJ1-2; 7 bases line up with TRBD1. The CDR3 contains 14 residues. Trimming removed 1 base from V and 2 bases from J; junction bases left unmatched: 1. The germline CDR1 and CDR2 sequences are KGHSH and LQKENI. CDR3 bases: TGTGCCAGCTCACCACAGGGGGCGAACTATGGCTACACCTTC. This encodes CASSPQGANYGYTF.

The chain joins TRBV18 to TRBJ2-1; a weak D match, TRBD1 (6 bases). The V gene lost 6 bases and the J gene lost 4 bases, with 16 bases spanning the gap. The CDR3 is 15 residues long. Germline assignment: CDR1 KGHSH and CDR2 LQKENI. CDR3 protein: CASSDRNGQYNEQFF. The CDR3 DNA reads as TGTGCCAGCTCGGACCGGAACGGACAGTACAATGAGCAGTTCTTC.

The chain uses TRBV6-5 and TRBJ1-1; 7 bases align to TRBD1. This CDR3 has 14 residues. Germline V gives CDR1 MNHEY, CDR2 SVGAGI. V gave up 4 bases and J gave up 0 bases; unmatched junction bases: 2. CDR3 sequence: CASSWDSLNTEAFF. The CDR3 DNA is TGTGCCAGCAGTTGGGACAGCTTGAACACTGAAGCTTTCTTT.

On this clone itself: Germline and junction disagree at one end, which may indicate a read error. The rearrangement joins TRBV6-1 to TRBJ2-2; 11 nucleotides line up with TRBD2. Germline CDR1 is MNHNS and CDR2 is SASEGT. The CDR3 contains 16 residues. The CDR3 reads CASSKATSGISGELFF. The CDR3 nucleotides read TGTGCCAGCAGTAAAGCGACTAGCGGGATTTCTGGGGAGCTGTTTTTT.

CDR3 in amino acids: CASREGTSGRAGIQETQYF. The CDR3 DNA reads as TGCGCCAGCAGGGAGGGGACTAGCGGGAGGGCCGGGATCCAAGAGACCCAGTACTTC. The chain employs TRBV10-2 and TRBJ2-5, with TRBD2 identical over 16 bases. Germline V CDR1 and CDR2: WSHSY, SAAADI. The CDR3 contains 19 residues. V trimming: 6 bases; J trimming: 1 base; junction bases outside the gene matches: 11.

The chain recombines TRBV10-3 with TRBJ2-7; 10 nucleotides align to TRBD1. There are 16 residues in the CDR3. Germline V lookup: CDR1 ENHRY, CDR2 SYGVKD. With 6 bases clipped from V and 3 bases from J, the junction kept 11 bases outside the gene matches. The DNA for the CDR3 is TGTGCCATCAGGGCCTCATCCGGGACAGGGGACTACGAGCAGTACTTC. Its protein product is CAIRASSGTGDYEQYF.

The chain combines TRBV25-1 with TRBJ1-3; D is ambiguous. V was pared by 3 bases and J by 6 bases, with 6 bases between. Germline lookup yields CDR1 MGHDK and CDR2 SYGVNS. This CDR3 is 12 amino acids long. In DNA, the CDR3 is TGTGCCAGCAGTGATTTCTTAAACACCATATATTTT. It specifies CASSDFLNTIYF.

The chain combines TRBV2 with TRBJ2-7; D might be TRBD1 (7 bases). This CDR3 is built from 15 residues. CDR1 and CDR2 (germline): SNHLY, FYNNEI. V lost 6 bases and J 0 bases, leaving 15 bases between the germline ends. The CDR3 DNA reads TGTGCCAGCAGCGGGGGACAGCGGAGCTCCTACGAGCAGTACTTC. Translating gives CASSGGQRSSYEQYF.

This chain uses TRBV7-2 with TRBJ1-1; D may be TRBD1 (6 bases). Per the germline V gene, CDR1 is SGHTA and CDR2 is FQGNSA. The germline V and J ends were trimmed by 5 bases and 6 bases, with 10 bases remaining between them. CDR3 length equals 12 residues. The CDR3 DNA sequence: TGTGCCAGCAGCCGGGACATGCCTGAAGCTTTCTTT. Translating gives CASSRDMPEAFF.

The chain recombines TRBV7-9 with TRBJ1-2, with 7 bases aligning to TRBD1. The CDR3 extends over 16 amino acids. CDR1 is SEHNR, CDR2 FQNEAQ, per germline (reference sequence). V trimming: 2 bases; J trimming: 4 bases; junction bases outside the gene matches: 10. The CDR3 coding sequence is TGTGCCAGCAGCTTAATTGGGGGACAGAGGCTCTATGGCTACACCTTC. It specifies CASSLIGGQRLYGYTF.

CDR3 DNA sequence: TGTGCCAGCAGCCAAGTGACAGGGGTGAACGGGGAGCTGTTTTTT. It is translated as CASSQVTGVNGELFF. V gene TRBV4-2 combines with J gene TRBJ2-2, with 8 bases lining up with TRBD1. With 1 base clipped from V and 7 bases from J, the junction kept 5 bases outside the gene matches. CDR1 and CDR2 (germline): LGHNA, YNFKEQ. The CDR3 has 15 residues.